These 5 T cell receptor beta chains came from one sample sequenced in a study of blood T cell repertoires in COVID-19. The data were produced by immunoSEQ multiplex PCR, yet TCRdb's version contains in-frame clones alone and is incomplete. Of some 150,000 clones listed, approximately 84% are singletons. The sample comprised peripheral blood. All receptors derive from a man aged 40-55 years with acute or convalescent COVID-19.

In DNA form, the CDR3 reads TGCGCCAGCAGACACGGACAGGCGGAGAACACTGAAGCTTTCTTT. Amino acid sequence: CASRHGQAENTEAFF. V and J are TRBV23-1 and TRBJ1-1, with 7 bases fitting TRBD1. Being an ORF, TRBV23-1 has a function that is uncertain. This CDR3 contains 15 residues. The V segment lost 6 bases and the J segment 1 base; nucleotides outside the gene matches: 8.

The rearrangement links TRBV19 to TRBJ1-6, with 8 bases identical to TRBD1. Germline CDR1 and CDR2: LNHDA and SQIVND (reference sequence). This CDR3 spans 14 amino acids. V lost 3 bases and J lost 8; bases outside the gene matches: 3. The CDR3, as DNA: TGTGCCAGTAGTATGATGGACAGGGATTCACCCCTCCACTTT. This codes for CASSMMDRDSPLHF.

The chain joins TRBV29-1 to TRBJ2-5; TRBD2 is a possible D gene (6 bases). The germline CDR1 and CDR2 sequences are SQVTM and ANQGSEA. The CDR3 is 13 amino acids. Deletions cut 2 bases from V and 4 bases from J, with 11 bases between. DNA for the CDR3: TGCAGCGTTGAAACTAGCCAACGAGAGACCCAGTACTTC. Its protein product is CSVETSQRETQYF.

The genes are TRBV5-1 and TRBJ1-1; D not resolved. Germline V gene lookup returns CDR1 SGHRS and CDR2 YFSETQ. The CDR3 consists of 14 residues. Between the trimmed V and J ends, which lost 0 bases and 4 bases, there was a span of 10 bases. The CDR3 coding sequence is TGCGCCAGCAGCTTGGGAGGGTCGAGCACTGAAGCTTTCTTT. Protein sequence: CASSLGGSSTEAFF.

V gene TRBV6-5 combines with J gene TRBJ2-3; 7 bases are shared with TRBD1. The germline V gene encodes CDR1 MNHEY and CDR2 SVGAGI. The CDR3 covers 15 residues. V dropped 5 bases and J dropped 6; count of bases not matched to a gene: 11. CDR3 in DNA: TGTGCCAGCAGTAGACAGGGTAGTAGGATGGATACGCAGTATTTT. Translation: CASSRQGSRMDTQYF.